This TCR beta chain comes out of a study of CD8 T cells in ankylosing spondylitis. This clonotype was counted many times. One entry per CDR3 protein, called by TCRdb with MiXCR from the 5' RACE reads. The sample lists about 7,000 distinct CDR3 sequences; about 3% were seen once. Trimming cost V 0 bases and J 5 bases, with 15 bases left between them. Germline V CDR1 and CDR2: SGDLS, YYNGEE. This CDR3 has 15 amino acids. The clonotype was recovered from a female donor with ankylosing spondylitis or in good health (not recorded which). The chain recombines TRBV9 with TRBJ2-7; D may correspond to TRBD1 or TRBD2 (6 bases each). Sequencing input: blood, either unsorted or a sorted T cell fraction (not recorded which). CDR3 nucleotides: TGTGCCAGCAGCGTAGCTCCGGGGGCAGGGAACGAGCAGTACTTC. Protein product: CASSVAPGAGNEQYF.